This entry describes one T cell receptor (beta chain). Original methodology: Nucleated cell counts were estimated from reference gene primer amplification. The method was immunoSEQ multiplex PCR; TCRdb's version includes in-frame clones alone and lacks a portion of them. That table furnishes V, J and clone size, whereas the DNA furnished D and trimming. This table has 180,000 or so clones, approximately 85% appearing once. The CDR3 spans 15 residues. CDR1 LGHNA and CDR2 YSLEER come from the germline V gene. V was cut by 3 bases and J by 2 bases, with 11 bases left in between. These data come from a study of blood T cell repertoires in COVID-19. Study overall: Spain, Italy and the United States supplied samples that represented acute and convalescent COVID-19.

The sequenced sample consisted of peripheral blood. The sequence was obtained from an elderly woman with acute or convalescent COVID-19. The chain has TRBV4-3 and TRBJ1-3; D possibly corresponds to TRBD1 (5 bases). The CDR3 is CASSQGGGPGNTIYF. The CDR3 DNA sequence: TGCGCCAGCAGCCAGGGGGGAGGACCTGGAAACACCATATATTTT.